These 10 T cell receptor beta chains were sequenced from one sample in a study of T-cell memory formation after mild COVID-19. TCRdb used MiXCR to reprocess the 5' RACE reads, holding one entry per CDR3 protein. The repertoire holds over 150,000 distinct CDR3 sequences, about 20% seen once, with about 21% in the top ten. The specimen sequenced was PBMCs or a T cell subset sorted from them (not recorded which). Receptors were obtained from an adult woman who had mild COVID-19 (a few samples of this study predate the infection). Cell type and time point are not known.

The V gene is TRBV5-1, the J gene TRBJ1-3; unclear D gene. The V gene's germline CDR1 is SGHRS and CDR2 YFSETQ. CDR3 size: 15 residues. The V and J ends lost 0 bases and 0 bases respectively, with 7 bases between them. The CDR3 DNA sequence: TGCGCCAGCAGCTTGGATCCCGGCTCTGGAAACACCATATATTTT. Protein sequence: CASSLDPGSGNTIYF.

The table lists this clonotype with a few counts. V is TRBV5-5 and J is TRBJ2-1, with D uncertain. The germline V gene encodes CDR1 SGHKS and CDR2 YYEKEE (reference sequence). The V end lost 4 bases, the J end lost 7 bases, and 12 bases lay between the germline ends. This CDR3 contains 13 residues. The CDR3 sequence: CASSPPIENEQFF. DNA for the CDR3: TGTGCCAGCAGCCCCCCGATTGAGAATGAGCAGTTCTTC.

This clonotype has a count of ten or more. Compared with germline, one end of the junction differs, possibly owing to a read error. The chain recombines TRBV7-7 with TRBJ2-5; weak D call: TRBD2 (5 bases). The CDR3 is 14 amino acids. Germline values: CDR1 SSHAT, CDR2 FNYEAQ (reference sequence). The CDR3 nucleotides are TGTGCTAGCAGCTCTGGACTCTTCCAAGAGACCCAGTACTTC. It yields the protein CASSSGLFQETQYF.

The CDR3, as DNA: TGTGCCACCAGTGATTCCTTGGGACAGTGGAACACCGGGGAGCTGTTTTTT. Protein product: CATSDSLGQWNTGELFF. The rearrangement uses TRBV24-1 and TRBJ2-2; TRBD1 matches 7 bases. The CDR3 covers 17 residues. With V trimmed by 2 bases and J by 1 base, 6 bases remained unmatched. CDR1 and CDR2 (germline): KGHDR, SFDVKD.

The chain carries TRBV12-3 or TRBV12-4 and TRBJ2-1; a weak D match, TRBD2 (6 bases). This CDR3 has 16 residues. Trimming took off 0 bases at V and 1 base at J, with 10 bases between the two ends. The CDR3 loop is CASSLALAHSYNEQFF. The CDR3 coding sequence is TGTGCCAGCAGTTTAGCCCTAGCGCATTCCTACAATGAGCAGTTCTTC.

The sample holds a few counts of this clonotype. The chain has TRBV9 and TRBJ2-5; D ambiguous. This CDR3 is 13 amino acids long. Trimming pared 0 bases from V and 4 bases from J, leaving 7 bases between. CDR1 SGDLS and CDR2 YYNGEE come from the germline V gene. The CDR3 reads CASSVGGAETQYF. The CDR3 DNA sequence: TGTGCCAGCAGCGTAGGTGGTGCAGAGACCCAGTACTTC.

This clonotype came up a few times. In DNA, the CDR3 is TGTGCCAGCAGTGAAGCTTCCGCCGAGCTGGGAGGCAATGAGCAGTTCTTC. Its protein is CASSEASAELGGNEQFF. The J gene is TRBJ2-1, the V gene TRBV6-1, with TRBD2 as a possible D gene (6 bases). The CDR3 sequence is 17 residues long. Trimming cost V 0 bases and J 6 bases, with 18 bases left between them. In germline, CDR1 is MNHNS, CDR2 SASEGT.

The chain couples TRBV7-2 to TRBJ2-2; possible D gene TRBD2, 6 bases. The V gene's germline CDR1 is SGHTA and CDR2 FQGNSA. V dropped 1 base and J dropped 3 bases, with 9 bases sitting between them. The CDR3 is 15 amino acids. The CDR3 DNA reads TGTGCCAGCAGCTTAGAGGTAGCGGACACCGGGGAGCTGTTTTTT. This translates into CASSLEVADTGELFF.

This chain connects TRBV5-4 to TRBJ2-2, with TRBD2 matching 12 bases. The CDR3 has 18 amino acids. Trimming at V came to 4 bases and at J to 7 bases, leaving 14 bases not matched to a gene. CDR1 SGHNT and CDR2 YYREEE come from the germline V gene (reference sequence). The CDR3 sequence: CASSQMSSGGAYSGELFF. The CDR3 DNA reads TGTGCCAGCAGCCAGATGTCTAGCGGGGGGGCCTACAGCGGGGAGCTGTTTTTT.

In this sample, this clonotype turned up a few times. The chain employs TRBV7-2 and TRBJ2-5, with 12 bases aligning to TRBD2. Per the germline V gene, CDR1 is SGHTA and CDR2 is FQGNSA. V gave up 2 bases and J gave up 5 bases; unmatched junction bases: 6. The CDR3 sequence is 16 residues long. In DNA, the CDR3 is TGTGCCAGCAGCTTAAACCTAGCGGGAGGGGCGGAGACCCAGTACTTC. Amino acids: CASSLNLAGGAETQYF.